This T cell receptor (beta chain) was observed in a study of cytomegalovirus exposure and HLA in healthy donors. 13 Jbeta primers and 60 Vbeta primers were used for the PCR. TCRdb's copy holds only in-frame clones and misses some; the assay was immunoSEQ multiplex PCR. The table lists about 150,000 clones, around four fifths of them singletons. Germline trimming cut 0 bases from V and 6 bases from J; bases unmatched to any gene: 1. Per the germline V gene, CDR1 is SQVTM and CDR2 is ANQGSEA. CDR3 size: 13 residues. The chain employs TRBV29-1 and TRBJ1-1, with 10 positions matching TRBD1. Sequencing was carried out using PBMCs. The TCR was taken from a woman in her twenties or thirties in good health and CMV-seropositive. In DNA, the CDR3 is TGCAGCGTTGAAGAGGGGACAGGGGCTGAAGCTTTCTTT. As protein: CSVEEGTGAEAFF.